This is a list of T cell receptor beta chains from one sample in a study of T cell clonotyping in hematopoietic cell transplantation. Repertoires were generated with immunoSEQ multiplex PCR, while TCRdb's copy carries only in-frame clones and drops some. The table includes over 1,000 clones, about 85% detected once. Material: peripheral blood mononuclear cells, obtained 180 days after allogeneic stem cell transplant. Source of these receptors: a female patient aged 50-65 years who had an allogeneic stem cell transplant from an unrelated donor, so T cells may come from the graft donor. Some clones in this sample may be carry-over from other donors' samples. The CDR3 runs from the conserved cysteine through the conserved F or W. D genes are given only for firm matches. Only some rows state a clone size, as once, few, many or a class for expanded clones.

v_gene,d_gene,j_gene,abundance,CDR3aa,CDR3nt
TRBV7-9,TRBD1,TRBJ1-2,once,CASSPRTGYGYTF,TGTGCCAGCAGCCCCAGGACAGGCTATGGCTACACCTTC
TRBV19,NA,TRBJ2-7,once,CASSIDRVDEQYF,TGTGCCAGTAGTATAGACAGGGTGGACGAGCAGTACTTC
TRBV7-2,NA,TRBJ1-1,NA,CASSSNNGWQAFF,TGTGCCAGCAGTTCCAACAACGGGTGGCAAGCTTTCTTT
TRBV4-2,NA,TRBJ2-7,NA,CASSQEMEGAYEQYF,TGTGCCAGCAGCCAAGAAATGGAGGGGGCCTACGAGCAGTACTTC
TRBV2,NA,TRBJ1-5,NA,CASSDSNQPQHF,TGTGCCAGCAGTGACAGCAATCAGCCCCAGCATTTT
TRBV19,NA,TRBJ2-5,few,CASSMDIQETQYF,TGTGCCAGTAGTATGGACATCCAAGAGACCCAGTACTTC
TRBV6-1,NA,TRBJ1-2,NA,CASRPPGTKWGYTF,TGTGCCAGCAGACCCCCAGGGACAAAGTGGGGCTACACCTTC
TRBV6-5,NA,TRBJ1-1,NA,CASSYQGRVEAFF,TGTGCCAGCAGTTACCAGGGGCGAGTAGAAGCTTTCTTT
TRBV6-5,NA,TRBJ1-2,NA,CASSYQGKVGYTF,TGTGCCAGCAGTTATCAGGGGAAGGTTGGCTACACCTTC
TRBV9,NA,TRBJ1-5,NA,CASSVAINQPQHF,TGTGCCAGCAGCGTAGCCATCAATCAGCCCCAGCATTTT
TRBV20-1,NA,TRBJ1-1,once,CSASFAPSAFF,TGCAGTGCTAGCTTTGCACCGTCGGCTTTCTTT
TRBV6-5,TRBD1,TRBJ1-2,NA,CASSFGTAGGYTF,TGTGCCAGCAGTTTCGGGACAGCGGGCGGCTACACCTTC
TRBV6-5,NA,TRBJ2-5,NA,CASSSQPQETQYF,TGTGCCAGCAGTTCCCAACCTCAAGAGACCCAGTACTTC
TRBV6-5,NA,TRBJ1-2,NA,CASKEPGPNYGYTF,TGTGCCAGCAAAGAACCGGGACCAAACTACGGCTACACCTTC
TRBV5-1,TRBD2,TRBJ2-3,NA,CASSPGTSGGTDTQYF,TGCGCCAGCAGCCCCGGGACTAGCGGGGGCACAGATACGCAGTATTTT
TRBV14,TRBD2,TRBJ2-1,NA,CASSSGLAGGPIEQFF,TGTGCCAGCAGCTCGGGACTAGCGGGAGGGCCTATTGAGCAGTTCTTC
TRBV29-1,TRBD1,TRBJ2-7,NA,CSVLSPGQGYEQYF,TGCAGCGTCCTATCACCGGGACAGGGCTACGAGCAGTACTTC
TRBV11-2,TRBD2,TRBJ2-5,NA,CASSYRGGQETQYF,TGTGCCAGCAGTTATCGGGGGGGGCAAGAGACCCAGTACTTC
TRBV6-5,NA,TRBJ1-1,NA,CASSYSAGMAFF,TGTGCCAGCAGTTACTCCGCAGGGATGGCTTTCTTT
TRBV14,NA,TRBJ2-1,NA,CASSSPYSSYNEQFF,TGTGCCAGCAGCTCTCCTTACAGCTCCTACAATGAGCAGTTCTTC
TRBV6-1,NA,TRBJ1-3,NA,CASSELRAAGNTIYF,TGTGCCAGCAGTGAACTGAGGGCGGCTGGAAACACCATATATTTT
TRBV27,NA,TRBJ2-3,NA,CASSLINTDTQYF,TGTGCCAGCAGTTTAATTAACACAGATACGCAGTATTTT
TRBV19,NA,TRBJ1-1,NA,CASQIGLGDTEAFF,TGTGCCAGTCAAATCGGGTTGGGGGATACTGAAGCTTTCTTT
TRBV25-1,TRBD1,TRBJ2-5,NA,CASSEWTGRGTQYF,TGTGCCAGCAGTGAATGGACAGGGAGAGGAACCCAGTACTTC
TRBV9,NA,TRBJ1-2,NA,CASSVPATFPTF,TGTGCCAGCAGCGTACCGGCGACTTTCCCCACCTTC
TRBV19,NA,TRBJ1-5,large,CASSIGIQPQHF,TGTGCCAGTAGTATAGGGATTCAGCCCCAGCATTTT
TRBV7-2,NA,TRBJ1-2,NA,CASSSQDVYGYTF,TGTGCCAGCAGCTCACAGGATGTCTATGGCTACACCTTC
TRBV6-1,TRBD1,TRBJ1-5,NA,CASSPDRASQPQHF,TGTGCCAGCAGTCCAGACAGGGCAAGTCAGCCCCAGCATTTT
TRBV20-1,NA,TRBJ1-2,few,CSARGDTGYTF,TGCAGTGCTAGGGGGGACACTGGCTACACCTTC
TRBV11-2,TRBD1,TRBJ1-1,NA,CASSPQTGSTEAFF,TGTGCCAGCAGCCCCCAGACAGGGAGTACTGAAGCTTTCTTT
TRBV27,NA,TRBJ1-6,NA,CASSLGGGYGNSPLHF,TGTGCCAGCAGTTTAGGGGGCGGATATGGGAATTCACCCCTCCACTTT
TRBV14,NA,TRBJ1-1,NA,CASSHGELEAFF,TGTGCCAGCAGCCATGGGGAACTTGAAGCTTTCTTT
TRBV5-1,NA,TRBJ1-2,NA,CASSLIYRGRSNYGYTF,TGCGCCAGCAGCTTGATTTACCGAGGGAGGAGTAACTATGGCTACACCTTC
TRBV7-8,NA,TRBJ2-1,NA,CASSPRLDWDNEQFF,TGTGCCAGCAGCCCCCGACTAGATTGGGACAATGAGCAGTTCTTC
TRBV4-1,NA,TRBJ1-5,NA,CASSQDRSGQGSAQHF,NA
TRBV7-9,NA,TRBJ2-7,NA,CASSQGRQAGEQYF,TGTGCCAGCAGTCAGGGGCGACAGGCGGGTGAGCAGTACTTC
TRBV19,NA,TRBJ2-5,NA,CASSIDIQGAEETQYF,TGTGCCAGTAGTATAGATATCCAGGGAGCAGAGGAGACCCAGTACTTC
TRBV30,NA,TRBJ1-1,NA,CAWSVDAKAFF,TGTGCCTGGAGTGTAGACGCCAAGGCTTTCTTT
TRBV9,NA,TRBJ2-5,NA,CASSFRDLGTQYF,TGTGCCAGCAGCTTCCGGGACTTAGGGACCCAGTACTTC
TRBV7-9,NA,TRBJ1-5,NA,CASSLGGGGNQPQHF,TGTGCCAGCAGCTTAGGAGGAGGGGGCAATCAGCCCCAGCATTTT
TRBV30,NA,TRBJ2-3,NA,CAWGTPTDTQYF,TGTGCCTGGGGGACACCGACAGATACGCAGTATTTT
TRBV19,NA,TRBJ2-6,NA,CASSEEGPSGANVLTF,TGTGCCAGTAGTGAGGAGGGTCCCTCTGGGGCCAACGTCCTGACTTTC
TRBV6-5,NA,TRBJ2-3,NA,CASSQDWANTDTQYF,TGTGCCAGCAGTCAGGACTGGGCAAACACAGATACGCAGTATTTT
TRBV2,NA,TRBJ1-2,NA,CASTPELSGYTF,TGTGCCAGCACCCCGGAGCTGAGTGGCTACACCTTC
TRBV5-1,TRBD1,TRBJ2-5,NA,CASSLGGGAETQYF,TGCGCCAGCAGCTTGGGAGGGGGCGCAGAGACCCAGTACTTC
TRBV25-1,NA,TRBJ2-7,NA,CASSESGYAYEQYF,TGTGCCAGCAGTGAATCAGGGTATGCCTACGAGCAGTACTTC
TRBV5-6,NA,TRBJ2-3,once,CASSHLVRSPADTQYF,TGTGCCAGCAGCCACCTCGTCAGGTCCCCGGCGGATACGCAGTATTTT
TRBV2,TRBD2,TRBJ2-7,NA,CASIPSGQYEQYF,TGTGCCAGCATCCCTAGCGGGCAATACGAGCAGTACTTC
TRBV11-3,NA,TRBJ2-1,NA,CASSLGPWTPYNEQFF,TGTGCCAGCAGCTTAGGGCCTTGGACTCCCTACAATGAGCAGTTCTTC
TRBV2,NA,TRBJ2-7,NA,CASSEGGEQYF,TGTGCCAGCAGTGAAGGGGGTGAGCAGTACTTC
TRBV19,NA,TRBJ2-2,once,CASSPRAGATGELFF,TGTGCCAGTAGCCCACGGGCGGGGGCCACCGGGGAGCTGTTTTTT
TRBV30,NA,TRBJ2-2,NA,CAGRGASNTGELFF,TGTGCCGGAAGGGGGGCCTCGAACACCGGGGAGCTGTTTTTT
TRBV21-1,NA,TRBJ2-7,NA,CASSNRTVDYEQYF,TGTGCCAGCAGCAACCGGACAGTCGACTACGAGCAGTACTTC
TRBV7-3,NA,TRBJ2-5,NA,CASSFPGTETQYF,TGTGCCAGCAGCTTCCCCGGGACAGAGACCCAGTACTTC
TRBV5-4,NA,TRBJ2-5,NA,CASSLRDGRETQYF,TGTGCCAGCAGCTTAAGGGACGGCCGAGAGACCCAGTACTTC
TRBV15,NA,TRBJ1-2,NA,CATSRDKGTDYGYTF,TGTGCCACCAGCAGAGATAAGGGGACGGACTATGGCTACACCTTC
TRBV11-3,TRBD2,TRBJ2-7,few,CASRASGSDEQYF,TGTGCCAGCAGGGCTAGCGGGAGCGACGAGCAGTACTTC
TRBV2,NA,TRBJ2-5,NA,CASSDRQRLQETQYF,TGTGCCAGCAGTGATCGGCAGCGGCTCCAAGAGACCCAGTACTTC
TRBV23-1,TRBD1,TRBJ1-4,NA,CASSHRTGKTEKLFF,TGCGCCAGCAGTCACAGGACAGGGAAGACTGAAAAACTGTTTTTT